These T cell receptor beta chains were read from a single sample in a study of blood T cell repertoires in COVID-19. Using immunoSEQ multiplex PCR, the repertoire was profiled, and TCRdb retains in-frame clones only, with some absent. The table records roughly 84,000 clones, roughly 80% of them present only once. What was sequenced was peripheral blood. Receptor source: a woman aged 40 to 50 with active or convalescent COVID-19. CDR3s include the opening cysteine and the closing phenylalanine or tryptophan. Fields, in order: V gene, J gene, clone size, D gene, CDR3 length, CDR3 protein, CDR3 DNA. The D gene is left open where the match is weak. Clone size is given for some rows only: seen once, a few or many times, or a class if the clone is expanded.

TRBV10-3	TRBJ2-3	medium-sized	-	15	CAIRGGQGAQDTQYF	TGTGCCATCAGGGGGGGGCAGGGGGCGCAAGATACGCAGTATTTT
TRBV6-5	TRBJ2-3	-	TRBD2	14	CASSYGPSGGLQYF	TGTGCCAGCAGTTACGGCCCTAGCGGGGGGTTGCAGTATTTT
TRBV5-6	TRBJ2-7	-	TRBD1	14	CASSRDRESYEQYF	TGTGCCAGCAGCCGGGACAGGGAATCCTACGAGCAGTACTTC
TRBV5-1	TRBJ2-5	-	TRBD1	13	CASSLETGDMQYF	TGCGCCAGCAGCTTGGAGACAGGGGACATGCAGTACTTC
TRBV2	TRBJ2-2	few	-	16	CASGVRRGLNTGELFF	TGTGCCAGCGGGGTCCGCCGGGGGTTGAACACCGGGGAGCTGTTTTTT
TRBV6-2/TRBV6-3	TRBJ2-6	-	-	15	CASSYQGSGANVLTF	TGTGCCAGCAGTTACCAGGGTTCTGGGGCCAACGTCCTGACTTTC
TRBV5-1	TRBJ2-3	-	-	14	CASSSLARGDTQYF	TGCGCCAGCAGCTCGCTAGCGCGGGGAGATACGCAGTATTTT
TRBV4-2	TRBJ2-1	-	TRBD2	16	CASSLEAGDSYNEQFF	TGTGCCAGCAGCCTGGAAGCGGGGGACTCCTACAATGAGCAGTTCTTC
TRBV28	TRBJ1-2	-	TRBD1	14	CASRGTAFREGYTF	TGTGCCAGCAGGGGGACAGCGTTCCGTGAGGGCTACACCTTC
TRBV12-3/TRBV12-4	TRBJ1-3	-	-	11	CASRTVNTIYF	TGTGCCAGCAGAACAGTGAACACCATATATTTT
TRBV7-8	TRBJ2-6	-	-	15	CASSLAGGRANVLTF	TGTGCCAGCAGCTTAGCGGGGGGTAGAGCCAACGTCCTGACTTTC
TRBV7-6	TRBJ2-7	-	TRBD1	13	CASSPRGQDEQYF	TGTGCCAGCAGCCCCAGGGGGCAGGACGAGCAGTACTTC
TRBV7-2	TRBJ2-3	-	TRBD2	15	CASSSWGGLTDTQYF	TGTGCCAGCAGCTCATGGGGGGGACTCACAGATACGCAGTATTTT
TRBV3-1/TRBV3-2	TRBJ1-2	-	-	16	CASSQDATGANYGYTF	TGTGCCAGCAGCCAAGATGCGACAGGAGCTAACTATGGCTACACCTTC
TRBV9	TRBJ1-2	-	TRBD1	15	CASSVAGGGGYGYTF	TGTGCCAGCAGCGTAGCAGGGGGCGGGGGCTATGGCTACACCTTC
TRBV4-1	TRBJ1-4	-	TRBD1	16	CASSQWTGEEDEKLFF	TGCGCCAGCAGCCAGTGGACAGGGGAGGAGGATGAAAAACTGTTTTTT
TRBV4-1	TRBJ1-1	many	TRBD1	16	CASSHPRTGMNTEAFF	TGCGCCAGCAGCCACCCCCGGACAGGGATGAACACTGAAGCTTTCTTT
TRBV9	TRBJ2-3	-	TRBD2	16	CASTRRGLAGTDTQYF	TGTGCCAGCACCCGTAGGGGCCTAGCGGGGACAGATACGCAGTATTTT
TRBV28	TRBJ2-7	medium-sized	TRBD2	21	CASSSPLAGGVAGVRWYEQYF	TGTGCCAGCAGTTCCCCTCTAGCGGGGGGAGTAGCGGGGGTACGCTGGTACGAGCAGTACTTC
TRBV11-2	TRBJ1-4	-	-	16	CASSPSGGGAGEKLFF	TGTGCCAGCAGCCCTAGTGGAGGCGGGGCGGGAGAAAAACTGTTTTTT
TRBV3-1/TRBV3-2	TRBJ1-2	-	-	13	CASSWANYYGYTF	TGTGCCAGCAGTTGGGCCAATTACTATGGCTACACCTTC
TRBV28	TRBJ2-5	few	TRBD1	15	CASSLQGARQETQYF	TGTGCCAGCAGCCTACAGGGGGCGCGGCAAGAGACCCAGTACTTC
TRBV11-2	TRBJ1-6	-	TRBD1	16	CASSLEGDRVTSPLHF	TGTGCCAGCAGCTTAGAGGGGGACAGGGTTACTTCACCCCTCCACTTT
TRBV5-4	TRBJ2-3	-	-	12	CASSLSTDTQYF	TGTGCCAGCAGCCTTTCCACAGATACGCAGTATTTT
TRBV4-3	TRBJ1-3	-	TRBD1	16	CASSQDGTDSGNTIYF	TGCGCCAGCAGCCAAGACGGGACAGACTCTGGAAACACCATATATTTT
TRBV27	TRBJ2-1	-	TRBD2	15	CASSSSGGAYNEQFF	TGTGCCAGCAGTTCTAGCGGGGGGGCCTACAATGAGCAGTTCTTC
TRBV7-2	TRBJ2-7	-	TRBD2	16	CASSRPLAGGWSEQYF	TGTGCCAGCAGCCGTCCTCTAGCGGGAGGTTGGTCCGAGCAGTACTTC
TRBV7-2	TRBJ2-7	-	TRBD1	14	CASSLARQGHEQYF	TGTGCCAGCAGCTTAGCGAGACAGGGTCACGAGCAGTACTTC
TRBV14	TRBJ2-3	-	TRBD2	17	CASSHPSGGGGTDTQYF	TGTGCCAGCAGCCACCCTAGCGGGGGGGGTGGCACAGATACGCAGTATTTT
TRBV5-4	TRBJ1-4	-	-	13	CASSLAGAEKLFF	TGTGCCAGCAGCTTGGCGGGAGCTGAAAAACTGTTTTTT
TRBV19	TRBJ1-2	few	-	13	CASSRGPSYGYTF	TGTGCCAGTAGTAGGGGCCCCTCCTATGGCTACACCTTC
TRBV4-1	TRBJ2-1	few	-	14	CASSQAKQDNEQFF	TGCGCCAGCAGCCAAGCGAAACAAGACAATGAGCAGTTCTTC
TRBV28	TRBJ1-2	-	-	13	CASSFAGNYGYTF	TGTGCCAGCAGTTTCGCGGGGAACTATGGCTACACCTTC
TRBV12-2	TRBJ1-2	-	-	15	CASRSSGTEDYGYTF	TGTGCAAGTCGCTCTTCCGGGACAGAAGACTATGGCTACACCTTC
TRBV4-3	TRBJ2-7	-	TRBD1	16	CASSQGAGTGFDEQYF	TGCGCCAGCAGCCAAGGGGCCGGGACAGGGTTCGACGAGCAGTACTTC
TRBV12-2	TRBJ2-7	-	-	18	CASRLVVNRGKFSYEQYF	TGTGCAAGTCGCTTAGTTGTTAACAGGGGGAAATTTTCCTACGAGCAGTACTTC
TRBV7-2	TRBJ1-4	-	-	17	CASSPIGGVSTNEKLFF	TGTGCCAGCAGCCCTATAGGGGGAGTGTCAACTAATGAAAAACTGTTTTTT
TRBV28	TRBJ2-7	-	-	15	CASSHTLGGAYEQYF	TGTGCCAGCAGTCACACCTTGGGGGGAGCCTACGAGCAGTACTTC
TRBV7-9	TRBJ1-6	few	TRBD1	17	CASSLSLGTGDRSPLHF	TGTGCCAGCAGCTTAAGTCTCGGGACAGGGGATAGGTCACCCCTCCACTTT
TRBV28	TRBJ1-3	-	TRBD1	16	CASSSTRTGGGNTIYF	TGTGCCAGCAGTTCGACCCGGACAGGGGGTGGAAACACCATATATTTT
TRBV2	TRBJ2-7	-	-	14	CASRPGYASYEQYF	TGTGCCAGCAGACCGGGGTATGCTTCCTACGAGCAGTACTTC
TRBV19	TRBJ1-1	-	TRBD1	13	CASKGQENTEAFF	TGTGCCAGTAAGGGACAGGAGAACACTGAAGCTTTCTTT
TRBV24-1	TRBJ2-1	-	TRBD2	17	CATSELIAGEVYNEQFF	TGTGCCACCAGTGAACTAATAGCGGGAGAGGTTTACAATGAGCAGTTCTTC
TRBV27	TRBJ1-6	once	TRBD1	18	CASSVRAVGTGFNSPLHF	TGTGCCAGCAGTGTACGAGCCGTGGGGACAGGGTTTAATTCACCCCTCCACTTT
TRBV29-1	TRBJ2-2	-	TRBD1	13	CSARTGRGGELFF	TGCAGCGCCCGGACAGGGCGGGGCGGGGAGCTGTTTTTT
TRBV27	TRBJ1-2	-	-	14	CASSLSPSNYGYTF	TGTGCCAGCAGTTTAAGCCCTTCTAACTATGGCTACACCTTC
TRBV7-9	TRBJ2-3	-	TRBD2	17	CASSPALSGSSADTQYF	TGTGCCAGCAGCCCGGCCCTTAGCGGGAGTTCCGCAGATACGCAGTATTTT
TRBV28	TRBJ2-7	-	-	15	CASSSRSPSSYEQYF	TGTGCCAGCAGTTCGAGGAGCCCGAGCTCCTACGAGCAGTACTTC
TRBV11-2	TRBJ2-4	-	-	15	CASSLESGAKNIQYF	TGTGCCAGCAGCTTAGAGTCGGGGGCCAAAAACATTCAGTACTTC
TRBV5-4	TRBJ2-3	once	-	14	CASSLGDFTDTQYF	TGTGCCAGCAGCTTGGGCGATTTCACAGATACGCAGTATTTT
TRBV29-1	TRBJ2-3	-	-	16	CSVGRVGGDTTDTQYF	TGCAGCGTTGGGCGAGTAGGAGGAGATACTACAGATACGCAGTATTTT
TRBV5-1	TRBJ1-2	few	TRBD1	15	CASSSLGQGANGYTF	TGCGCCAGCAGTTCTCTGGGACAGGGGGCGAATGGCTACACCTTC
TRBV10-3	TRBJ1-5	-	-	15	CAISVEVFRNQPQHF	TGTGCCATCAGTGTAGAGGTTTTTCGCAATCAGCCCCAGCATTTT
TRBV9	TRBJ2-2	-	-	14	CASSPSVGTGELFF	TGTGCCAGCAGCCCTAGCGTCGGCACCGGGGAGCTGTTTTTT
TRBV6-5	TRBJ2-7	-	-	14	CASTPGTLSYEQYF	TGTGCCAGCACCCCAGGCACCCTATCCTACGAGCAGTACTTC
TRBV21-1	TRBJ2-5	-	-	13	CASSTSRSGTQYF	TGTGCCAGCAGCACTTCCCGCTCAGGGACCCAGTACTTC
TRBV29-1	TRBJ2-3	-	-	11	CSGGYTDTQYF	TGCAGCGGGGGCTACACAGATACGCAGTATTTT
TRBV4-2	TRBJ1-1	once	-	16	CASSQGVWDSNTEAFF	TGTGCCAGCAGCCAAGGGGTCTGGGACTCGAACACTGAAGCTTTCTTT
TRBV5-1	TRBJ1-2	-	-	12	CASSLEGLGYTF	TGCGCCAGCAGCCTGGAGGGGTTGGGCTACACCTTC
TRBV7-9	TRBJ2-7	-	-	15	CASSFSSYHLYEQYF	TGTGCCAGCAGCTTTTCGAGTTATCACCTATACGAGCAGTACTTC